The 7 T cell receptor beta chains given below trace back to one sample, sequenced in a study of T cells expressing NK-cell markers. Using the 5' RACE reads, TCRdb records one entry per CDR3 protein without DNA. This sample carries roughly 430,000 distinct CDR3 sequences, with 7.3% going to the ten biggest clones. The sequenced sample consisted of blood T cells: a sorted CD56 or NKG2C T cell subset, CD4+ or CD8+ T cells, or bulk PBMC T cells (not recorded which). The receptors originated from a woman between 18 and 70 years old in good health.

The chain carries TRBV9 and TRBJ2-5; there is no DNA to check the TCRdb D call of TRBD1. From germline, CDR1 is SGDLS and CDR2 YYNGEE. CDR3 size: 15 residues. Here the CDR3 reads CASSVAGDRAETQYF.

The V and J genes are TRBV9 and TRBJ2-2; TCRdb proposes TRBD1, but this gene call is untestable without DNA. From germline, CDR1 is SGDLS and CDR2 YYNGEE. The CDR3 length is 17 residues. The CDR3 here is CASSAQGPDTNTGELFF.

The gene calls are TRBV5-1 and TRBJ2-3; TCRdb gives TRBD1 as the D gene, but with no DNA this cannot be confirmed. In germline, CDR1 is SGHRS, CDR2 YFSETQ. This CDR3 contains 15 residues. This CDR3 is CASSLQGHPADTQYF.

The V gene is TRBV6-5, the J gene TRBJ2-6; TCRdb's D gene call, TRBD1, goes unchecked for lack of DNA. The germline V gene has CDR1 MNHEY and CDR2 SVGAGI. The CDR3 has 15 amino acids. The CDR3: CASSYRGRGANVLTF.

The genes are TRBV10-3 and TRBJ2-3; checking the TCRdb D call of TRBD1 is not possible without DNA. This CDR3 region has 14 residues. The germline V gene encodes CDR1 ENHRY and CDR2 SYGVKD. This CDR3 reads CAISEPGSTDTQYF.

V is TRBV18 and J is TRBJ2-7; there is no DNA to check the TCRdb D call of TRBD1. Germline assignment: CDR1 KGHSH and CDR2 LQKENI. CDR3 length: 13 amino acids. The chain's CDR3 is CASSPNREYEQYF.

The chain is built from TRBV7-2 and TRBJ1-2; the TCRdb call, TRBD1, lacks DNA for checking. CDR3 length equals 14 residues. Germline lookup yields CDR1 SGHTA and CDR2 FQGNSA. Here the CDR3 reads CASSIREKNYGYTF.